These 14 T cell receptor beta chains share one sample of origin, sequenced in a study of CXCR3-negative and CXCR3-positive naive CD8 T cells. Via 5' RACE with UMI labels, TRB cDNA libraries were prepared. From the 5' RACE reads, TCRdb lists one entry per CDR3 protein and no DNA. Its clone listing holds some 130,000 distinct CDR3 sequences. Input material: naive CXCR3- CD8+ T cells from blood. Subset reported: CD45RO-CCR7+CD27+CD95- naive CD8+ T cells lacking CXCR3 (TNR3-). All receptors derive from a human donor in good health. Some clones in this sample may be carry-over from other donors' samples.

The J gene is TRBJ2-1, the V gene TRBV12-3 or TRBV12-4; TCRdb lists TRBD2, though no DNA is available to test this call. CDR3 size: 19 residues. The CDR3 protein is CASREGLAGGRGRPNEKFF.

V and J are TRBV18 and TRBJ2-7; checking the TCRdb D call of TRBD2 is not possible without DNA. The germline V gene has CDR1 KGHSH and CDR2 LQKENI. The CDR3 sequence is 15 residues long. The CDR3 here is CASSPSGTSNDEQYF.

The J gene is TRBJ2-5, the V gene TRBV29-1; TCRdb's D gene call, TRBD1, goes unchecked for lack of DNA. The CDR3 runs 18 residues. Looked up from germline, CDR1 is SQVTM and CDR2 is ANQGSEA. The chain's CDR3 is CSVHRYALGTGEVETQYF.

The chain has TRBV20-1 and TRBJ2-7; TCRdb's D call, TRBD1, is unchecked because there is no DNA. Germline V gene lookup returns CDR1 DFQATT and CDR2 SNEGSKA (reference sequence). CDR3 length: 13 residues. CDR3 sequence reads: CSARWAGSYEQYF.

This sequence joins TRBV4-3 and TRBJ1-5; TCRdb's D call of TRBD1 is untestable without DNA. This CDR3 is 15 amino acids long. CDR1 LGHNA and CDR2 YSLEER come from the germline V gene. The CDR3 is CASSQDFPGVQPQHF.

The chain combines TRBV4-1 with TRBJ2-7. The CDR3 consists of 13 residues. Germline CDR1 MGHRA, CDR2 YSYEKL. The CDR3 is CASSHGTPYEQYF.

The rearrangement links TRBV29-1 to TRBJ2-1. The CDR3 is 11 residues long. Germline V gene data show CDR1 as SQVTM and CDR2 as ANQGSEA. The CDR3 spells CSVGPNNEQFF.

The V call is TRBV9, the J call TRBJ2-3. CDR3 length: 13 residues. CDR1 and CDR2 from the germline V gene are SGDLS and YYNGEE. The CDR3 sequence is CASSVVGADTQYF.

Here the CDR3 reads CASSIGTSGRHYQETQYF. The rearrangement links TRBV12-3 or TRBV12-4 to TRBJ2-5; the D call from TCRdb, TRBD2, cannot be confirmed without DNA. The CDR3 loop spans 18 amino acids.

The chain has TRBV20-1 and TRBJ2-3; the TCRdb call, TRBD2, lacks DNA for checking. This CDR3 region has 16 residues. Germline CDR1 reads DFQATT; CDR2 reads SNEGSKA (reference sequence). CDR3 amino acids: CSANGLAGGDRDTQYF.

The chain couples TRBV20-1 to TRBJ2-1. The CDR3 loop spans 15 amino acids. The V gene's germline CDR1 is DFQATT and CDR2 SNEGSKA (reference sequence). The CDR3 sequence: CSASGGVSSYNEQFF.

The rearrangement links TRBV7-9 to TRBJ2-3. The CDR3 has 12 residues. Per the germline V gene, CDR1 is SEHNR and CDR2 is FQNEAQ (reference sequence). The chain's CDR3 is CASSALRDTQYF.

This sequence joins TRBV29-1 and TRBJ2-7; TCRdb names TRBD2, which stays unverified in the absence of DNA. Germline CDR1 SQVTM, CDR2 ANQGSEA. The CDR3 is 19 amino acids. The chain's CDR3 is CSVETTPGTSGRTPYEQYF.

This sequence joins TRBV12-3 or TRBV12-4 and TRBJ1-2; TCRdb picks TRBD1, but there is no DNA to check that call. This CDR3 is built from 16 residues. Here the CDR3 reads CASSLSGADPLGGYTF.